The source of this T cell receptor beta chain is a study of cytomegalovirus exposure and HLA in healthy donors. The ends lost 7 bases at V and 1 base at J; junction bases unmatched: 7. The germline CDR1 and CDR2 sequences are MNHEY and SMNVEV (reference sequence). This CDR3 is 15 amino acids long. A word on this clone: Its antigen remains unidentified.

Assay: immunoSEQ multiplex PCR; the TCRdb copy retains only in-frame clones and omits some. The data hold 150,000 to 200,000 clones, with around 85% observed a single time. Study-wide results and limits: The study designated 150 to 200 TCR beta chains cytomegalovirus-associated.

This clonotype was sampled from a woman between 25 and 40 years old in good health and CMV-seronegative. The specimen sequenced was PBMCs. This chain connects TRBV27 to TRBJ2-3, with 8 bases aligning to TRBD1. CDR3 loop: CASTWTGLGTDTQYF. CDR3 coding DNA: TGTGCCAGCACCTGGACAGGGCTGGGCACAGATACGCAGTATTTT.